The source of this T cell receptor (beta chain) is a study of early T cells in non-severe SARS-CoV-2 infection. Overall study: The study sequenced bulk RNA from unsorted whole blood, with chains unpaired.

The V gene's germline CDR1 is LNHNV and CDR2 YYDKDF (reference sequence). The CDR3 is 15 amino acids. V was clipped by 0 bases and J by 6 bases, with 9 bases between them. Unique molecular identifiers (one per individual cDNA molecule) were attached. TCRdb independently ran MiXCR on the 5' RACE reads; one entry per CDR3 protein. The repertoire holds under 65,000 distinct CDR3 sequences, with 12% as singletons. The receptor comes from an adult who was a healthcare worker with PCR-confirmed SARS-CoV-2 infection or an uninfected control (not recorded which). Sequences were obtained from whole blood. The rearrangement joins TRBV15 to TRBJ1-6; TRBD1 might be the D (5 bases). CDR3 amino acids: CATSREGDGNSPLHF. CDR3 sequence (DNA): TGTGCCACCAGCAGAGAGGGGGATGGTAATTCACCCCTCCACTTT.